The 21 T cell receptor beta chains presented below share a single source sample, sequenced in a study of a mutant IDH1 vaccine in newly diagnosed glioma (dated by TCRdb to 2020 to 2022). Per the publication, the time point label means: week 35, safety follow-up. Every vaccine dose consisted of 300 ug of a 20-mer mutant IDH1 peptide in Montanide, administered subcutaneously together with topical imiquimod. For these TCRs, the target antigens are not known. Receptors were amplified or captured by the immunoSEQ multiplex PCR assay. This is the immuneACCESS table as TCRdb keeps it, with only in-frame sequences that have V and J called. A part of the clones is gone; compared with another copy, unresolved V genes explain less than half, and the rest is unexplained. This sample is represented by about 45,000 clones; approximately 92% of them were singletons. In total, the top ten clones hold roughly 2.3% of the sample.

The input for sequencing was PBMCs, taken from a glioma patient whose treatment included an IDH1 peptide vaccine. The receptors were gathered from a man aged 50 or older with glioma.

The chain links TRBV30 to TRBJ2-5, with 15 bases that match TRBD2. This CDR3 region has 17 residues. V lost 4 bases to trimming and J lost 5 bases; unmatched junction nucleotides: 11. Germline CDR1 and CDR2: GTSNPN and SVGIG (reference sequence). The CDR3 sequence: CAWTAGLAGGSGETQYF. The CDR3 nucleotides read TGTGCCTGGACCGCTGGACTAGCGGGAGGGAGTGGTGAGACCCAGTACTTC.

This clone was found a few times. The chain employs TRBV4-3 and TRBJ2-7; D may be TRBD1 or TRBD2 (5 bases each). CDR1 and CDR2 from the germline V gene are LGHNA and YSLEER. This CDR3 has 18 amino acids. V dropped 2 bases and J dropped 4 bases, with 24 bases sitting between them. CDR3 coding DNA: TGCGCCAGCAGCCAACAGGCAGGGACCCTTCAGACGCCGTACGAGCAGTACTTC. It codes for CASSQQAGTLQTPYEQYF.

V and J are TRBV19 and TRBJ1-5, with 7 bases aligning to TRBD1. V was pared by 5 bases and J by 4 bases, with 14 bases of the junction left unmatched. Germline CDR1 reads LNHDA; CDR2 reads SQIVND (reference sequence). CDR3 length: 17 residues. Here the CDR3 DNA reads TGTGCCAGTAGTCTTCCGGGACAGTGGGACAGAAATCAGCCCCAGCATTTT. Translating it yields CASSLPGQWDRNQPQHF.

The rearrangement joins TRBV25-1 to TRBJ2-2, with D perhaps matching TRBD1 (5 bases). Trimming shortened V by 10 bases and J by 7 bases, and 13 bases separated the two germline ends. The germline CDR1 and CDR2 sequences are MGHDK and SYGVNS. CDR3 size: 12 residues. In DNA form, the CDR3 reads TGTGCCATCGAAAGTAGGGGCGGGGAGCTGTTTTTT. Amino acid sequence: CAIESRGGELFF. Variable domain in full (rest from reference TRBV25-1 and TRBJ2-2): EADIYQTPRYLVIGTGKKITLECSQTMGHDKMYWYQQDPGMELHLIHYSYGVNSTEKGDLSSESTVSRIRTEHFPLTLESARPSHTSQYLCAIESRGGELFFGEGSRLTVL.

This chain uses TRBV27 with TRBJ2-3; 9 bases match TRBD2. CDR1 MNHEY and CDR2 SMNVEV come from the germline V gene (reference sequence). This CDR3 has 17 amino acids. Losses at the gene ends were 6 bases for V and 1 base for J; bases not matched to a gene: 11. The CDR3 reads CASSPPSQRGGTDTQYF. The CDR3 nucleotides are TGTGCCAGCAGCCCTCCATCCCAGCGGGGGGGCACAGATACGCAGTATTTT.

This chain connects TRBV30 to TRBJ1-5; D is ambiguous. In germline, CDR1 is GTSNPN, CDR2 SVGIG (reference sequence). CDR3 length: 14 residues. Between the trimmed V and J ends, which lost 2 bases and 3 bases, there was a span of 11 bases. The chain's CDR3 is CAWSRGQVNQPQHF. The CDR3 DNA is TGTGCCTGGAGTAGAGGGCAGGTCAATCAGCCCCAGCATTTT.

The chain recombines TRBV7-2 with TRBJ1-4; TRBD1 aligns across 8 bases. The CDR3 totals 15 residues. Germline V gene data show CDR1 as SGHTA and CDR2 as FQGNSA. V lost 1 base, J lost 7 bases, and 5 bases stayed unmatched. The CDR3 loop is CASSLGGQGGEKLFF. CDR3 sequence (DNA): TGTGCCAGCAGCTTAGGAGGACAGGGCGGTGAAAAACTGTTTTTT.

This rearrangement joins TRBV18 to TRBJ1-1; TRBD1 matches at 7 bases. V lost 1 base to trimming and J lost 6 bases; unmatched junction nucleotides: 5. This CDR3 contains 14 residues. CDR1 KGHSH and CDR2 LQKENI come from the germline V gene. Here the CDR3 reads CASSPQGASAEAFF. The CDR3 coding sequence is TGTGCCAGCTCACCACAGGGGGCGAGCGCTGAAGCTTTCTTT.

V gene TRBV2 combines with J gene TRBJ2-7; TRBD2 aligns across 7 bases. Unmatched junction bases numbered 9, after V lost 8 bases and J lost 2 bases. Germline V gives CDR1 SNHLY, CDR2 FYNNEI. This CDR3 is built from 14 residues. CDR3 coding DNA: TGTGCCAGCCTGAGGGGAGGGACGACCTACGAGCAGTACTTC. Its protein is CASLRGGTTYEQYF.

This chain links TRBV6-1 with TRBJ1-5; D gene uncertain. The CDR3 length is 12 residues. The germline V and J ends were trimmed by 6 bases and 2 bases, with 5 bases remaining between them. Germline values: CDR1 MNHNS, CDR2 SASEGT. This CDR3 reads CASSRGNQPQHF. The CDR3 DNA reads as TGTGCCAGCAGCCGTGGCAATCAGCCCCAGCATTTT.

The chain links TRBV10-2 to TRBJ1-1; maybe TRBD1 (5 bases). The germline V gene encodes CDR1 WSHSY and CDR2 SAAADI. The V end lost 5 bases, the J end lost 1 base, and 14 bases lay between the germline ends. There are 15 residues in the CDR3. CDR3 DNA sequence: TGCGCCAGCAGTCCTCGCGATGGGGGGAACACTGAAGCTTTCTTT. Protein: CASSPRDGGNTEAFF.

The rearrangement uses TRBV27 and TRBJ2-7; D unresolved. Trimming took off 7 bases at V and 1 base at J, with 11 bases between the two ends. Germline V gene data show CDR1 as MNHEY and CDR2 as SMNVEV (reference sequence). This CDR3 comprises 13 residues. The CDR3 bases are TGTGCCAGCACTCCTAAACAGTCCTACGAGCAGTACTTC. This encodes CASTPKQSYEQYF.

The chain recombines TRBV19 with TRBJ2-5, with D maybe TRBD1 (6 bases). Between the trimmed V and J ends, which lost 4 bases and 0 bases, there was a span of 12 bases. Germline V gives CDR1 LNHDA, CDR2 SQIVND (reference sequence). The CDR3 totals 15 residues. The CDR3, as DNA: TGTGCCAGTAGTAGAACACAGGGAAACCAAGAGACCCAGTACTTC. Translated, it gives CASSRTQGNQETQYF.

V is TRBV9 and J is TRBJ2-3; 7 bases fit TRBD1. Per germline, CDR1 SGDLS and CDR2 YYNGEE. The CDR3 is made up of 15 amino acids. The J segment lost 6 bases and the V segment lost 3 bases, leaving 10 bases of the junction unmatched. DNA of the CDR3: TGTGCCAGCAGCGCCTGGGGCAGGGGGTCTGATACGCAGTATTTT. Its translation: CASSAWGRGSDTQYF.

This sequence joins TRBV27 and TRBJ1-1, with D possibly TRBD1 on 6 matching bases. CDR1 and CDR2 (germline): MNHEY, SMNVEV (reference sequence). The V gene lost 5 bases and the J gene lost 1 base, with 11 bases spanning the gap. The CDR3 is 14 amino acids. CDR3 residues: CASSPQGRNTEAFF. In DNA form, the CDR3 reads TGTGCCAGCAGTCCACAGGGCAGGAACACTGAAGCTTTCTTT.

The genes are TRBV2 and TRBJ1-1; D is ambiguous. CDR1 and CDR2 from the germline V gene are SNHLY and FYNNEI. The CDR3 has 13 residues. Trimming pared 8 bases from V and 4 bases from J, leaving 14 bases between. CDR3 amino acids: CASEVDGGTEAFF. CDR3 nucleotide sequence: TGTGCCAGCGAGGTGGACGGCGGCACTGAAGCTTTCTTT.

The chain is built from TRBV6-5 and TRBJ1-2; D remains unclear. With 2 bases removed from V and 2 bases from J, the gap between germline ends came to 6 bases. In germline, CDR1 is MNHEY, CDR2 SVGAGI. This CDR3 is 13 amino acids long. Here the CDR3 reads CASSYGRNYGYTF. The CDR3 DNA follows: TGTGCCAGCAGTTACGGCAGGAACTATGGCTACACCTTC.

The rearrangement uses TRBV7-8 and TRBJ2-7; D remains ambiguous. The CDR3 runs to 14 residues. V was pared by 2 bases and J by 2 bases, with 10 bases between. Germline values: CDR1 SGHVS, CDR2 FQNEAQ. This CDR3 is CASSLLGRAYEQYF. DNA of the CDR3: TGTGCCAGCAGCTTACTCGGCCGGGCCTACGAGCAGTACTTC.

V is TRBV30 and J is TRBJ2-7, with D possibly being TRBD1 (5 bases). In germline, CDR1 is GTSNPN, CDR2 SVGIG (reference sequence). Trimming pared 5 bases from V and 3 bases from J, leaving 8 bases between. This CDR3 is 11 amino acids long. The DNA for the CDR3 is TGTGCCTGGGGCCAGGGCTACGAGCAGTACTTC. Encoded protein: CAWGQGYEQYF.

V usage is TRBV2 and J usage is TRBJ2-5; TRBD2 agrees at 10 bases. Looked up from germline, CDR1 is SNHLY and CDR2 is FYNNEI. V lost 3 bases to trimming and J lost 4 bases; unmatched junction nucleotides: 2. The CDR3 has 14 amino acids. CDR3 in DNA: TGTGCCAGCAGTGAGTCTAGCGGGAGAGAGACCCAGTACTTC. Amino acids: CASSESSGRETQYF.

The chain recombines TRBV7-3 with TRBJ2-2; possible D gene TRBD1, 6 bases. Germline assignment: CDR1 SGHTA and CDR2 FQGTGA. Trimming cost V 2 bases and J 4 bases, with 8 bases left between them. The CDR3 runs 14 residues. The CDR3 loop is CASSLQGFTGELFF. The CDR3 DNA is TGTGCCAGCAGCTTACAGGGGTTCACCGGGGAGCTGTTTTTT.